This record concerns one TCR beta chain sequence. The entry originates in a study of blood T cell repertoires in COVID-19. Clones were sequenced by immunoSEQ multiplex PCR, and TCRdb holds only the in-frame ones, with some missing. The sample consists of about 59,000 clones, less than 75% of them appearing once. Germline V CDR1 and CDR2: GTSNPN, SVGIG (reference sequence). The length of the CDR3 is 17 residues. The J segment lost 5 bases and the V segment lost 3 bases, leaving 16 bases of the junction unmatched. This TCR was recovered from a woman in her 70s with acute or convalescent COVID-19. The V and J genes are TRBV30 and TRBJ1-1; 9 bases align to TRBD1. The material sequenced was peripheral blood. CDR3: CAWSPPRPGTGSTEAFF. CDR3 DNA sequence: TGTGCCTGGAGCCCCCCCCGCCCCGGGACAGGGTCTACTGAAGCTTTCTTT.